This section outlines one TCR beta chain sequence together with its context. The data stem from a study of T cell responses to AZD1222 COVID-19 vaccine. Germline CDR1 is SGHTA and CDR2 is FQGNSA. Trimming left V 1 base short and J 4 bases short, with 7 bases between. This CDR3 has 13 residues. The protocol was immunoSEQ multiplex PCR, while the TCRdb copy is restricted to in-frame clones and leaves out a portion. The table has approximately 210,000 clones, around 94% seen once. This chain joins TRBV7-2 and TRBJ2-5, with a tentative D call TRBD2 (5 bases). Sequencing used peripheral blood, obtained 28 days after the second dose of the MenACWY control vaccine. This clonotype was sampled from an adult who received the MenACWY meningococcal vaccine as a control. In nucleotides, the CDR3 is TGTGCCAGCAGCTTAGTAGGGAGAGAGACCCAGTACTTC. This encodes CASSLVGRETQYF. Full variable domain (rest looked up from reference TRBV7-2 and TRBJ2-5): GAGVSQSPSNKVTEKGKDVELRCDPISGHTALYWYRQSLGQGLEFLIYFQGNSAPDKSGLPSDRFSAERTGGSVSTLTIQRTQQEDSAVYLCASSLVGRETQYFGPGTRLLVL.